This is a list of T cell receptor beta chains from one sample in a study of T cells in Graves' hyperthyroidism and ophthalmopathy. Via MiXCR, TCRdb re-called the multiplex PCR reads, giving one row per CDR3 protein. The profile shows hundreds of thousands of distinct CDR3 sequences, roughly 46% of them singletons. Input material: peripheral blood or thyroid tissue (not recorded which). The receptors shown here come from a woman aged 18-29 years with Graves' hyperthyroidism. The CDR3 runs from the conserved cysteine through the conserved F or W. The D gene is left open where the match is weak. Clone size appears in some rows only: once, few, many, or a class for an expanded clone.

abundance: .; d_gene: TRBD1; v_gene: TRBV10-3; len: 17; j_gene: TRBJ1-4; CDR3aa: CASSPTGGIATNEKLFF; CDR3nt: TGTGCCAGCAGTCCGACAGGGGGCATCGCAACTAATGAAAAACTGTTTTTT
abundance: .; d_gene: TRBD2; v_gene: TRBV12-3/TRBV12-4; len: 15; j_gene: TRBJ2-7; CDR3aa: CASSFLPTSDYEQYF; CDR3nt: TGTGCCAGCAGTTTCCTCCCGACTAGCGACTACGAGCAGTACTTC
abundance: .; d_gene: .; v_gene: TRBV12-3/TRBV12-4; len: 12; j_gene: TRBJ2-7; CDR3aa: CASSTRPYEQYF; CDR3nt: TGTGCCAGCAGCACTCGGCCCTACGAGCAGTACTTC
abundance: .; d_gene: .; v_gene: TRBV2; len: 17; j_gene: TRBJ2-6; CDR3aa: CASSDGGPGSGANVLTF; CDR3nt: TGTGCCAGCAGTGACGGGGGACCAGGGTCTGGGGCCAACGTCCTGACTTTC
abundance: few; d_gene: .; v_gene: TRBV7-9; len: 15; j_gene: TRBJ1-3; CDR3aa: CASSFGDYAGNTIYF; CDR3nt: TGTGCCAGCAGCTTTGGGGATTACGCTGGAAACACCATATATTTT
abundance: .; d_gene: .; v_gene: TRBV10-3; len: 15; j_gene: TRBJ1-1; CDR3aa: CASSDPWGGNTEAFF; CDR3nt: TGTGCCAGCAGTGACCCTTGGGGGGGGAACACTGAAGCTTTCTTT
abundance: many; d_gene: .; v_gene: TRBV2; len: 13; j_gene: TRBJ1-1; CDR3aa: CASSDHRNTEAFF; CDR3nt: TGTGCCAGCAGTGACCACCGGAACACTGAAGCTTTCTTT
abundance: .; d_gene: .; v_gene: TRBV10-3; len: 14; j_gene: TRBJ1-2; CDR3aa: CAIDPQRDGSGYTF; CDR3nt: TGTGCCATCGACCCACAGCGTGATGGATCTGGCTACACCTTC
abundance: .; d_gene: .; v_gene: TRBV11-2; len: 14; j_gene: TRBJ1-5; CDR3aa: CASSLGGVPGPQHF; CDR3nt: TGTGCCAGCAGCTTAGGGGGGGTACCGGGGCCCCAGCATTTT
abundance: .; d_gene: TRBD1; v_gene: TRBV15; len: 14; j_gene: TRBJ2-7; CDR3aa: CATSRGQLRSEQYF; CDR3nt: TGTGCCACCAGCAGGGGACAGCTAAGGTCCGAGCAGTACTTC
abundance: .; d_gene: TRBD1; v_gene: TRBV29-1; len: 13; j_gene: TRBJ1-1; CDR3aa: CSVETGKDTEAFF; CDR3nt: TGCAGCGTTGAGACAGGGAAGGACACTGAAGCTTTCTTT
abundance: many; d_gene: TRBD1; v_gene: TRBV15; len: 15; j_gene: TRBJ2-5; CDR3aa: CATSRGRDSQETQYF; CDR3nt: TGTGCCACCAGCAGAGGACGGGACAGCCAAGAGACCCAGTACTTC
abundance: .; d_gene: TRBD1; v_gene: TRBV7-2; len: 15; j_gene: TRBJ1-4; CDR3aa: CASSFGQGNNEKLFF; CDR3nt: TGTGCCAGCAGCTTCGGACAGGGGAATAATGAAAAACTGTTTTTT
abundance: .; d_gene: TRBD1; v_gene: TRBV7-2; len: 14; j_gene: TRBJ2-7; CDR3aa: CASSTGQGAHEQYF; CDR3nt: TGTGCCAGCAGCACGGGACAGGGGGCGCACGAGCAGTACTTC
abundance: .; d_gene: .; v_gene: TRBV7-2; len: 15; j_gene: TRBJ2-5; CDR3aa: CASSPLGAAQETQYF; CDR3nt: TGTGCCAGCTCACCACTTGGAGCGGCTCAAGAGACCCAGTACTTC
abundance: many; d_gene: TRBD2; v_gene: TRBV29-1; len: 14; j_gene: TRBJ2-5; CDR3aa: CSVDGGRAQETQYF; CDR3nt: TGCAGCGTTGACGGCGGGAGGGCCCAAGAGACCCAGTACTTC
abundance: .; d_gene: .; v_gene: TRBV2; len: 11; j_gene: TRBJ1-1; CDR3aa: CATRVSPEAFF; CDR3nt: TGTGCCACCAGGGTGAGCCCTGAAGCTTTCTTT